Below are 8 T cell receptor beta chains sequenced from a single sample in a study of T cell responses to AZD1222 COVID-19 vaccine. Data came from immunoSEQ multiplex PCR; TCRdb stores just in-frame clones and leaves some out. The sample yields around 83,000 clones, 90% seen once. This sample comprised peripheral blood, obtained 28 days after the second AZD1222 dose. These receptors all come from an adult who received the AZD1222 COVID-19 vaccine.

The chain joins TRBV4-1 to TRBJ2-5; D is ambiguous. From germline, CDR1 is MGHRA and CDR2 YSYEKL. The V gene lost 1 base and the J gene lost 4 bases, with 10 bases spanning the gap. This CDR3 region has 14 residues. This chain's CDR3 is CASSQGSRGETQYF. CDR3 DNA sequence: TGCGCCAGCAGCCAAGGATCCAGAGGAGAGACCCAGTACTTC.

The rearrangement joins TRBV5-1 to TRBJ1-6; D might be TRBD1 (6 bases). V gave up 4 bases and J gave up 6 bases, with 11 bases separating them. The CDR3 sequence is 14 residues long. Germline V gene data show CDR1 as SGHRS and CDR2 as YFSETQ. CDR3 region: CASSEQGSNSPLHF. The CDR3 DNA reads as TGCGCCAGCAGCGAACAGGGTAGTAATTCACCCCTCCACTTT.

This chain links TRBV5-1 with TRBJ2-2, with D maybe TRBD1 (6 bases). CDR3 length: 15 amino acids. Germline CDR1 reads SGHRS; CDR2 reads YFSETQ. V was pared by 0 bases and J by 6 bases, with 12 bases between. CDR3 in amino acids: CASSLGTGLSGELFF. The CDR3 nucleotides read TGCGCCAGCAGCTTGGGAACAGGGTTATCCGGGGAGCTGTTTTTT.

In this sample, this clone turned up a few times. V is TRBV5-1 and J is TRBJ2-3; D remains unclear. The germline V and J ends were trimmed by 4 bases and 2 bases, with 11 bases remaining between them. This CDR3 contains 14 residues. CDR1 is SGHRS, CDR2 YFSETQ, per germline. The CDR3 is CASSRSLDTDTQYF. CDR3 DNA: TGCGCCAGCAGCCGGTCCTTAGACACAGATACGCAGTATTTT.

The chain recombines TRBV9 with TRBJ2-5; D may be TRBD2 (7 bases). Trimming removed 3 bases at V and 2 bases at J, with 26 bases between. The CDR3 is made up of 19 amino acids. Germline loops: CDR1 SGDLS, CDR2 YYNGEE. CDR3 amino acids: CASSAEIGLGGGIQETQYF. The CDR3 bases are TGTGCCAGCAGCGCGGAGATCGGACTAGGGGGGGGAATACAAGAGACCCAGTACTTC.

This sequence joins TRBV14 and TRBJ2-5; weak D call: TRBD1 (5 bases). The germline gives CDR1 SGHDN, CDR2 FVKESK. V gave up 0 bases and J gave up 7 bases, with 6 bases separating them. There are 12 residues in the CDR3. CDR3 sequence reads: CASSQDRVTQYF. CDR3 nucleotide sequence: TGTGCCAGCAGCCAAGACAGGGTGACCCAGTACTTC.

The genes are TRBV7-8 and TRBJ2-1; 8 nucleotides match TRBD2. Germline V gene sequence: CDR1 SGHVS, CDR2 FQNEAQ. The V and J ends lost 0 bases and 0 bases, in that order; junction bases with no gene match: 7. The CDR3 covers 18 residues. CDR3 loop: CASSLAVSGASSYNEQFF. CDR3 nucleotides: TGTGCCAGCAGCTTAGCTGTTAGCGGGGCTAGCTCCTACAATGAGCAGTTCTTC.

The V gene is TRBV2, the J gene TRBJ2-1, with a possible D match to TRBD2 (6 bases). Germline CDR1 reads SNHLY; CDR2 reads FYNNEI. The CDR3 covers 15 residues. Trimming stripped 6 bases from V and 5 bases from J, with 17 bases between. The CDR3 bases are TGTGCCAGCAGGGACTTCGGCGGGGCCGACAATGAGCAGTTCTTC. Translation gives CASRDFGGADNEQFF.